Sequencing of this TCR beta chain was carried out in a study of identical twins. One entry per CDR3 protein results from TCRdb running MiXCR on the 5' RACE reads. Of about 790,000 distinct CDR3 sequences detected, around a sixth appear once; the ten largest clones hold roughly 13%. On this clonotype itself: Antigen unknown.

Study results and limitations: Conclusions relied on cross-sectional statistical analysis, not following the same donors.

Trimming shortened V by 8 bases and J by 6 bases, and 11 bases separated the two germline ends. Germline V gene sequence: CDR1 MNHEY, CDR2 SMNVEV (reference sequence). The CDR3 runs to 13 residues. These data were also reused for a study on T cells expressing NK-cell markers. As reported in that work: The study found dominant NKG2C+ clonotypes at about 1.0-7.0% of CD8+ T cells in six donors.

Material: PBMCs. This sequence joins TRBV27 and TRBJ1-6, with a weak D call TRBD1 (5 bases). The receptor was isolated from a woman between 18 and 29 years old in good health. CDR3 in amino acids: CASGGRFNSPLHF. CDR3 DNA sequence: TGTGCCAGCGGGGGACGGTTTAATTCACCCCTCCACTTT.